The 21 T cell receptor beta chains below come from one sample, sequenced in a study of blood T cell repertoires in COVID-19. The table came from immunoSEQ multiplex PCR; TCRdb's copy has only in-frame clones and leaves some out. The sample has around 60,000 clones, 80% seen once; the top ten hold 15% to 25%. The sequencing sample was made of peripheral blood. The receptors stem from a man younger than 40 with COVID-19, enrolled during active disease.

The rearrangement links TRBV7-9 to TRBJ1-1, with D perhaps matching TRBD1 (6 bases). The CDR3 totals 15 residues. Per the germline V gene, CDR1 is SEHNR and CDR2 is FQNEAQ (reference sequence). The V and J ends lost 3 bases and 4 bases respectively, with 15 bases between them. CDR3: CASSFARGNGTEAFF. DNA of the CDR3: TGTGCCAGCAGCTTCGCCAGGGGTAATGGCACTGAAGCTTTCTTT.

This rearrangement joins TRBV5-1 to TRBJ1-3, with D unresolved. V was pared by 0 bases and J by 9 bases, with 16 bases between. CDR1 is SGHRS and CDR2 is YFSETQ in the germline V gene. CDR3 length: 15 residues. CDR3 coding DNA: TGCGCCAGCAGCTTGGAAGGCCAAGGGAGCAGCACCATATATTTT. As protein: CASSLEGQGSSTIYF.

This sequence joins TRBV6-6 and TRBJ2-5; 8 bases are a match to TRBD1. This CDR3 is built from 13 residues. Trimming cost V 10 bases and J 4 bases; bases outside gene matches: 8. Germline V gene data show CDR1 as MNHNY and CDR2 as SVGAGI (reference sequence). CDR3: CATTGGPGETQYF. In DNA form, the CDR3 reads TGTGCCACCACAGGGGGGCCAGGAGAGACCCAGTACTTC.

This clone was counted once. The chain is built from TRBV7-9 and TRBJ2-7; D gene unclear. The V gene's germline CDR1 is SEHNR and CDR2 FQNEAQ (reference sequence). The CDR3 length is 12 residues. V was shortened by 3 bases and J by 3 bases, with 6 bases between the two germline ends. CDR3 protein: CASSFSFYEQYF. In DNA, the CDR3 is TGTGCCAGCAGCTTTAGCTTCTACGAGCAGTACTTC.

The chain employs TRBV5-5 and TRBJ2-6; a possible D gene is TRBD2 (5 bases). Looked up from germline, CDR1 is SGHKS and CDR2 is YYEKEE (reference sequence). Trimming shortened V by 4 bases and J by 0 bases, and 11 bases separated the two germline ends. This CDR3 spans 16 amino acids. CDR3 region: CASSPRAASGANVLTF. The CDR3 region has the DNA TGTGCCAGCAGCCCGAGGGCGGCCTCTGGGGCCAACGTCCTGACTTTC.

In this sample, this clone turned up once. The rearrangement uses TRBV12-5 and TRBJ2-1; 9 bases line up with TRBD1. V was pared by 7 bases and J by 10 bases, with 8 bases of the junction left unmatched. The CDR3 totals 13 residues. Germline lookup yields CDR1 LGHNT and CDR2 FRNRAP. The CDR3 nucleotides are TGTGCTAGTGCGGGGACAGGGAGTTTCGAGCAGTTCTTC. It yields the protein CASAGTGSFEQFF.

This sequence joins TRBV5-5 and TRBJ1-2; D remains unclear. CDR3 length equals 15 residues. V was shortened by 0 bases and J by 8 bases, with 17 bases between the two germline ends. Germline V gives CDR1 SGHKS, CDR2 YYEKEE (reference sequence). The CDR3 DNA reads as TGTGCCAGCAGCTTGGCCTTGACCCGAGGTCTCGGCTACACCTTC. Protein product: CASSLALTRGLGYTF.

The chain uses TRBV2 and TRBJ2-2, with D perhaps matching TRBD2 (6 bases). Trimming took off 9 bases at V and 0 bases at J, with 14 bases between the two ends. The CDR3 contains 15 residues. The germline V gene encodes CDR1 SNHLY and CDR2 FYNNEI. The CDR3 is CASHSGLSNTGELFF. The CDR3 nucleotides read TGTGCCAGTCATTCGGGACTGTCGAACACCGGGGAGCTGTTTTTT.

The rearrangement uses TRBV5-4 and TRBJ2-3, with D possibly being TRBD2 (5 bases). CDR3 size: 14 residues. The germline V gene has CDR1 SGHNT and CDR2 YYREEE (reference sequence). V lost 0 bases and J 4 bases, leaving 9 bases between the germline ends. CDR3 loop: CASSLGRGPDTQYF. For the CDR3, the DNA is TGTGCCAGCAGCTTGGGTCGGGGTCCAGATACGCAGTATTTT. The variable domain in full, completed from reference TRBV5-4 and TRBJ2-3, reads ETGVTQSPTHLIKTRGQQVTLRCSSQSGHNTVSWYQQALGQGPQFIFQYYREEENGRGNFPPRFSGLQFPNYSSELNVNALELDDSALYLCASSLGRGPDTQYFGPGTRLTVL.

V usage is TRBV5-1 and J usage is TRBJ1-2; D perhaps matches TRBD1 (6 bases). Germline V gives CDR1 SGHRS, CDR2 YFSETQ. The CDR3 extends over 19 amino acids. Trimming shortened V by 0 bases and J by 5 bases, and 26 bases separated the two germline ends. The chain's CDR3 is CASSLGGTTRALGRYGYTF. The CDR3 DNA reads TGCGCCAGCAGCTTGGGAGGGACAACAAGGGCCTTGGGCCGTTATGGCTACACCTTC.

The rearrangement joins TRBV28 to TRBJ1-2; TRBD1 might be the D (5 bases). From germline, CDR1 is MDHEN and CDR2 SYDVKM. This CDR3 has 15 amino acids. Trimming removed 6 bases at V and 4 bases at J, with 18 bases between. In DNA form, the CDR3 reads TGTGCCAGCAGCCCAGGTAGTCGACAGATCTATGGCTACACCTTC. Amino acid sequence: CASSPGSRQIYGYTF.

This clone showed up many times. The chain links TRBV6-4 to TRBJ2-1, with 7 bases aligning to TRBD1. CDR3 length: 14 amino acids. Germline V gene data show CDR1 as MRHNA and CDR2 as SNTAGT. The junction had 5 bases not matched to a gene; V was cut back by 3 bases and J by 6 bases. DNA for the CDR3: TGTGCCAGCAGTGAGGACAGGAACATCAATGAGCAGTTCTTC. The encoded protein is CASSEDRNINEQFF.

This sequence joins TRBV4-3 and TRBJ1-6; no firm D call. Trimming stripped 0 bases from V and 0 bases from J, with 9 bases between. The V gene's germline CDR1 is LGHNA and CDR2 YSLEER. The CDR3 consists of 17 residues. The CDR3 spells CASSQENSLSYNSPLHF. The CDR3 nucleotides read TGCGCCAGCAGCCAAGAGAACAGTCTCTCCTATAATTCACCCCTCCACTTT.

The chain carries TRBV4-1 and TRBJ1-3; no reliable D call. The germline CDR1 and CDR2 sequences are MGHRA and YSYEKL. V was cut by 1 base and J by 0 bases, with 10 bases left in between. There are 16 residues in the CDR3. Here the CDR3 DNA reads TGCGCCAGCAGCCAAGTTACGGTTAGCTCTGGAAACACCATATATTTT. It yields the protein CASSQVTVSSGNTIYF.

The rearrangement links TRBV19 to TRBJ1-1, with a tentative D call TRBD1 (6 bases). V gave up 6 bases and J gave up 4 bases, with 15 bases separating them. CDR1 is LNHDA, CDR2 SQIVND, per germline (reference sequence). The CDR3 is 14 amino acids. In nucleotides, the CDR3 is TGTGCCAGTAGCCTAGGGGGATTTGCCACTGAAGCTTTCTTT. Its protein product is CASSLGGFATEAFF.

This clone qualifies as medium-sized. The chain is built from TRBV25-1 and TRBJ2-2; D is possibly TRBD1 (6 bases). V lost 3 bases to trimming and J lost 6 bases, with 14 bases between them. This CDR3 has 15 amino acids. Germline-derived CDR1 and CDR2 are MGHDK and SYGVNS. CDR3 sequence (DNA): TGTGCCAGCAGTGACCCCGGTGGGACACCCGGGGAGCTGTTTTTT. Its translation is CASSDPGGTPGELFF.

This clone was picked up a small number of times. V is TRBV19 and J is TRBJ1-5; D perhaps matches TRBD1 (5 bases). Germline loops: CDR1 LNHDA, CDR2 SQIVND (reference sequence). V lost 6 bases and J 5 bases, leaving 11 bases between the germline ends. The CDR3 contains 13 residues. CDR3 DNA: TGTGCCAGTAGCCAGGGATTTGATCAGCCCCAGCATTTT. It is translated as CASSQGFDQPQHF.

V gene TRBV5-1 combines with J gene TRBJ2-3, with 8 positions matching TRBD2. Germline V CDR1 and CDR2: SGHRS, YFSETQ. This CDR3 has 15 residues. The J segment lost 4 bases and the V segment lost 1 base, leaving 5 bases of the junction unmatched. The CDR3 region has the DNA TGCGCCAGCAGCTTGATGGGACTAGTGGCAGATACGCAGTATTTT. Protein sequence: CASSLMGLVADTQYF.

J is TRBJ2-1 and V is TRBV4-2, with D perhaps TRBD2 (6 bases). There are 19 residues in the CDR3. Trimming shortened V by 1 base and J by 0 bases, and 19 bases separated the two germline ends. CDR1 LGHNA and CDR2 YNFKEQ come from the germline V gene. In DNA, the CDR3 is TGTGCCAGCAGCCAAGGATTTCCCTCCGCGGGATACTCCTACAATGAGCAGTTCTTC. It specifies CASSQGFPSAGYSYNEQFF.

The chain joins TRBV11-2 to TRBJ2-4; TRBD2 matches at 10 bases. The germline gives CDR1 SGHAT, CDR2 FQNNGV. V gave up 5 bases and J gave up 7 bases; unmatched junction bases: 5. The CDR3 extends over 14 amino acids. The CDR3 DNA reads TGTGCCAGCAGCGTCTCGGGACTAGCGAACATTCAGTACTTC. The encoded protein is CASSVSGLANIQYF.

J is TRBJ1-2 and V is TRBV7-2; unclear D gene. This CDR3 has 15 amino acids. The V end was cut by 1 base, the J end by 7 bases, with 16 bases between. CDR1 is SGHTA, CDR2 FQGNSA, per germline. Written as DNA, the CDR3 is TGTGCCAGCAGCTTAGGGCAGGCGCTTCTCGGTGGCTACACCTTC. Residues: CASSLGQALLGGYTF.